What follows describes a single TCR beta chain. At one end the junction does not follow the germline gene, possibly because of a read error. The sample originates from a study of TIL therapy for anti-PD-1-resistant metastatic lung cancer. Time point defined: pre-treatment sample, taken before nivolumab and TIL therapy. Tumor tissue came from excised metastases, mostly pleural nodules or supraclavicular lymph nodes. Patients then received nivolumab; progressors got lymphodepletion, TIL and IL-2. The immunoSEQ assay was v3. This table comes from immunoSEQ multiplex PCR, and its TCRdb copy is limited to in-frame clones, with some not included. The data hold approximately 92,000 clones, with roughly 65% observed a single time. CDR1 is LGHNA, CDR2 YSLEER, per germline. The CDR3 extends over 15 amino acids.

The chain employs TRBV4-3 and TRBJ2-3; perhaps TRBD2 as D (5 bases). The sequences come from tumor tissue, collected at baseline. This receptor was obtained from a person aged 25 to 85 with non-small cell lung cancer. CDR3 residues: CASSQDRRSSETQYF. CDR3 nucleotides: TGCGCCAGCAGCCAAGATCGGAGGTCCTCAGAGACGCAGTATTTT.